These 28 T cell receptor beta chains share one sample of origin, sequenced in a study of cytomegalovirus exposure and HLA in healthy donors. Primers: 60 Vbeta forward and 13 Jbeta reverse. Only in-frame clones appear in the TCRdb table, and some are missing; sequencing was by immunoSEQ multiplex PCR. The table lists some 200,000 clones, 82% of them singletons. Sequencing was carried out using PBMCs. Receptor source: a woman under 30 in good health and CMV-seronegative.

The chain employs TRBV2 and TRBJ1-1; D unresolved. Trimming removed 3 bases at V and 8 bases at J, with 13 bases between. The germline V gene encodes CDR1 SNHLY and CDR2 FYNNEI. The CDR3 loop spans 13 amino acids. DNA of the CDR3: TGTGCCAGCAGTGATCTGGGCTTCCTCGAAGCTTTCTTT. Residues: CASSDLGFLEAFF.

This sequence joins TRBV5-4 and TRBJ2-7; D unresolved. V was clipped by 2 bases and J by 0 bases, with 6 bases between them. The CDR3 covers 13 residues. CDR1 and CDR2 (germline): SGHNT, YYREEE (reference sequence). The CDR3 reads CASSFSVSYEQYF. In DNA form, the CDR3 reads TGTGCCAGCAGCTTTTCCGTCTCCTACGAGCAGTACTTC. Using reference TRBV5-4 and TRBJ2-7 for the parts outside the CDR3, the full variable domain is ETGVTQSPTHLIKTRGQQVTLRCSSQSGHNTVSWYQQALGQGPQFIFQYYREEENGRGNFPPRFSGLQFPNYSSELNVNALELDDSALYLCASSFSVSYEQYFGPGTRLTVT.

The rearrangement joins TRBV5-8 to TRBJ1-1; D perhaps matches TRBD1 (6 bases). This CDR3 is 16 amino acids long. V was trimmed by 1 base and J by 1 base, leaving 14 bases between them. Germline-derived CDR1 and CDR2 are SGHTS and YDEGEE. The CDR3 reads CASSLFLQGENTEAFF. DNA for the CDR3: TGTGCCAGCAGCTTGTTTTTACAGGGTGAGAACACTGAAGCTTTCTTT.

The rearrangement uses TRBV7-9 and TRBJ2-2, with a possible D match to TRBD2 (6 bases). Trimming removed 8 bases at V and 3 bases at J, with 16 bases between. Germline-derived CDR1 and CDR2 are SEHNR and FQNEAQ (reference sequence). The CDR3 loop spans 15 amino acids. The CDR3 sequence is CASRLGEVHTGELFF. Here the CDR3 DNA reads TGTGCCAGCCGACTCGGGGAGGTTCACACCGGGGAGCTGTTTTTT. The full variable domain, its missing parts supplied by reference TRBV7-9 and TRBJ2-2, is DTGVSQNPRHKITKRGQNVTFRCDPISEHNRLYWYRQTLGQGPEFLTYFQNEAQLEKSRLLSDRFSAERPKGSFSTLEIQRTEQGDSAMYLCASRLGEVHTGELFFGEGSRLTVL.

The CDR3 sequence: CASSPGGLYEQYF. The DNA for the CDR3 is TGTGCCAGCAGCCCAGGGGGCCTGTACGAGCAGTACTTC. This sequence joins TRBV7-9 and TRBJ2-7; 8 bases fit TRBD1. The CDR3 spans 13 residues. Germline V gives CDR1 SEHNR, CDR2 FQNEAQ (reference sequence). V shed 5 bases and J 4 bases; nucleotides not matched to a gene: 4.

J is TRBJ1-3 and V is TRBV11-2, with 11 bases that match TRBD1. This CDR3 contains 15 residues. Per the germline V gene, CDR1 is SGHAT and CDR2 is FQNNGV. J was trimmed by 4 bases and V by 3 bases; bases with no gene match: 2. CDR3 protein: CASSLDRGLGNTIYF. The CDR3 DNA follows: TGTGCCAGCAGCTTGGACAGGGGGCTCGGAAACACCATATATTTT.

The chain employs TRBV7-2 and TRBJ1-4, with D tentatively TRBD1 (6 bases). V shed 5 bases and J shed 1 base, with 11 bases lying between them. Germline V gene data show CDR1 as SGHTA and CDR2 as FQGNSA. This CDR3 spans 15 amino acids. CDR3 DNA: TGTGCCAGCAGCACGCCACAGGGAACTAATGAAAAACTGTTTTTT. Translated: CASSTPQGTNEKLFF.

The rearrangement links TRBV28 to TRBJ1-4; 7 bases are a match to TRBD1. In germline, CDR1 is MDHEN, CDR2 SYDVKM. The V gene end was trimmed by 4 bases and the J gene end by 2 bases; junction bases not matched to a gene: 13. The length of the CDR3 is 18 residues. CDR3 in amino acids: CASSSGRQGGRTNEKLFF. In DNA form, the CDR3 reads TGTGCCAGCAGTTCCGGTCGACAGGGAGGAAGGACTAATGAAAAACTGTTTTTT.

The chain joins TRBV5-1 to TRBJ1-2; TRBD1 aligns across 9 bases. V shed 0 bases, J shed 8 bases, and the junction held 5 bases outside the gene matches. From germline, CDR1 is SGHRS and CDR2 YFSETQ. This CDR3 comprises 14 residues. This chain's CDR3 is CASSLATGGSGYTF. CDR3 nucleotide sequence: TGCGCCAGCAGCTTGGCAACAGGGGGCAGCGGCTACACCTTC.

This rearrangement joins TRBV7-9 to TRBJ2-7; 10 bases fit TRBD2. Per the germline V gene, CDR1 is SEHNR and CDR2 is FQNEAQ (reference sequence). CDR3 length: 14 residues. The junction had 8 bases not matched to a gene; V was cut back by 7 bases and J by 5 bases. CDR3 in DNA: TGTGCCAGCAACCCTAGCGGGAGCGTCAACGAGCAGTACTTC. Residues: CASNPSGSVNEQYF.

This clone has only one observation. The J gene is TRBJ2-3, the V gene TRBV7-2, with TRBD1 as a possible D gene (6 bases). The CDR3 is 14 amino acids. CDR1 SGHTA and CDR2 FQGNSA come from the germline V gene. V lost 0 bases to trimming and J lost 2 bases, with 6 bases between them. The CDR3 nucleotides read TGTGCCAGCAGCTTAGCGGGGGCCACAGATACGCAGTATTTT. Translated, it gives CASSLAGATDTQYF.

This sequence joins TRBV27 and TRBJ1-5; 7 bases line up with TRBD1. The CDR3 runs to 15 residues. Germline CDR1 reads MNHEY; CDR2 reads SMNVEV (reference sequence). V shed 6 bases and J 4 bases; nucleotides not matched to a gene: 9. CDR3 nucleotide sequence: TGTGCCAGCAGACCCCGGACAGGTCTTAATCAGCCCCAGCATTTT. This translates into CASRPRTGLNQPQHF.

J is TRBJ1-1 and V is TRBV9; no firm D call. This CDR3 region has 15 residues. Germline CDR1 SGDLS, CDR2 YYNGEE. The V and J ends lost 4 bases and 2 bases respectively, with 15 bases between them. The CDR3: CASSLDLAVNTEAFF. In DNA, the CDR3 is TGTGCCAGCAGCCTCGATTTAGCCGTTAACACTGAAGCTTTCTTT.

This chain links TRBV2 with TRBJ2-1; D may be TRBD1 (6 bases). CDR3 length: 15 residues. Deletions cut 5 bases from V and 9 bases from J, with 20 bases between. CDR1 and CDR2 from the germline V gene are SNHLY and FYNNEI. The CDR3 DNA is TGTGCCAGCAGTTCAATGGGGGCTACCTTTGGTGAGCAGTTCTTC. It encodes CASSSMGATFGEQFF.

J is TRBJ1-1 and V is TRBV11-1; the D is unclear. From germline, CDR1 is SGHAT and CDR2 FQDESV (reference sequence). V shed 2 bases and J shed 0 bases, with 7 bases lying between them. This CDR3 contains 14 residues. CDR3: CASSLRQVNTEAFF. The CDR3 region has the DNA TGTGCCAGCAGCTTACGGCAGGTGAACACTGAAGCTTTCTTT.

The rearrangement uses TRBV27 and TRBJ2-7, with a weak D call TRBD1 (6 bases). The CDR3 runs to 14 residues. Germline V gene lookup returns CDR1 MNHEY and CDR2 SMNVEV (reference sequence). Trimming took 2 bases from V and 4 from J, leaving 12 bases between them. The CDR3 DNA reads as TGTGCCAGCAGTTTAAAGGCAGGGGCGTACGAGCAGTACTTC. As protein: CASSLKAGAYEQYF.

The rearrangement links TRBV27 to TRBJ2-7; 9 bases match TRBD2. Trimming cost V 5 bases and J 5 bases; bases outside gene matches: 10. Germline V CDR1 and CDR2: MNHEY, SMNVEV (reference sequence). The CDR3 extends over 15 amino acids. The CDR3 nucleotides are TGTGCCAGCAGTCCAATAGCGGGGGACCCCGACGAGCAGTACTTC. Translated, it gives CASSPIAGDPDEQYF.

This clone appeared once. This CDR3 reads CAISVDSIEAFF. For the CDR3, the DNA is TGTGCCATCAGCGTCGACAGCATTGAAGCTTTCTTT. The rearrangement uses TRBV10-3 and TRBJ1-1, with D perhaps TRBD1 (5 bases). V was shortened by 6 bases and J by 7 bases, with 12 bases between the two germline ends. In germline, CDR1 is ENHRY, CDR2 SYGVKD. CDR3 length: 12 residues.

This chain links TRBV5-5 with TRBJ1-3; 7 bases fit TRBD1. CDR3 length: 15 amino acids. CDR1 is SGHKS, CDR2 YYEKEE, per germline (reference sequence). Trimming at V came to 4 bases and at J to 0 bases, leaving 4 bases not matched to a gene. The CDR3 here is CASSRQGSSGNTIYF. Written as DNA, the CDR3 is TGTGCCAGCAGCAGACAGGGCAGCTCTGGAAACACCATATATTTT.

This clone came up a few times. The chain carries TRBV19 and TRBJ1-5; 12 bases are a match to TRBD1. The germline gives CDR1 LNHDA, CDR2 SQIVND (reference sequence). The CDR3 spans 18 residues. V shed 8 bases, J shed 2 bases, and the junction held 13 bases outside the gene matches. DNA of the CDR3: TGTGCCAGTCAGTCCGGGACAGGGGGCTTTAAGGGCAATCAGCCCCAGCATTTT. Encoded protein: CASQSGTGGFKGNQPQHF. The full variable domain, rest sourced from reference TRBV19 and TRBJ1-5, is DGGITQSPKYLFRKEGQNVTLSCEQNLNHDAMYWYRQDPGQGLRLIYYSQIVNDFQKGDIAEGYSVSREKKESFPLTVTSAQKNPTAFYLCASQSGTGGFKGNQPQHFGDGTRLSIL.

The V gene is TRBV5-1, the J gene TRBJ2-3; no reliable D call. This CDR3 comprises 14 residues. Germline lookup yields CDR1 SGHRS and CDR2 YFSETQ. V lost 4 bases, J lost 0 bases, and 9 bases lay in between. The chain's CDR3 is CASSPYSSTDTQYF. CDR3 in DNA: TGCGCCAGCAGCCCCTATAGCAGCACAGATACGCAGTATTTT.

This chain uses TRBV7-9 with TRBJ2-3, with TRBD1 identical over 7 bases. Germline V gives CDR1 SEHNR, CDR2 FQNEAQ (reference sequence). The CDR3 has 15 amino acids. Trimming cost V 4 bases and J 0 bases; bases outside gene matches: 4. CDR3 nucleotide sequence: TGTGCCAGCAGCTCTGACAGGGCCAGCACAGATACGCAGTATTTT. Its translation is CASSSDRASTDTQYF.

This rearrangement joins TRBV7-6 to TRBJ2-1, with 13 positions matching TRBD2. The CDR3 length is 19 residues. V lost 5 bases to trimming and J lost 0 bases; unmatched junction nucleotides: 10. Germline V gives CDR1 SGHVS, CDR2 FNYEAQ. DNA for the CDR3: TGTGCCAGCAGCGAATTACTAGCGGGAGGGATGAGCTCCTACAATGAGCAGTTCTTC. This codes for CASSELLAGGMSSYNEQFF.

The chain joins TRBV4-1 to TRBJ2-3; D remains ambiguous. CDR1 and CDR2 (germline): MGHRA, YSYEKL. V lost 0 bases, J lost 10 bases, and 11 bases lay in between. The CDR3 covers 13 residues. The CDR3 protein is CASSQEDRLAQYF. The CDR3 region has the DNA TGCGCCAGCAGCCAAGAAGACCGACTTGCGCAGTATTTT.

CDR3 in amino acids: CASSLAPSASGGEQFF. CDR3 coding DNA: TGTGCCAGCAGCTTAGCGCCCAGCGCGAGCGGCGGTGAGCAGTTCTTC. The chain has TRBV7-9 and TRBJ2-1; D is possibly TRBD2 (5 bases). The CDR3 covers 16 residues. Germline values: CDR1 SEHNR, CDR2 FQNEAQ (reference sequence). V lost 0 bases and J 9 bases, leaving 18 bases between the germline ends.

This clone was counted a few times. V usage is TRBV7-3 and J usage is TRBJ2-2; a weak D match, TRBD1 (6 bases). CDR1 and CDR2 (germline): SGHTA, FQGTGA. Deletions cut 5 bases from V and 3 bases from J, with 13 bases between. This CDR3 region has 15 residues. The CDR3 here is CASSLGDKHTGELFF. The CDR3 nucleotides are TGTGCCAGCAGCCTCGGGGACAAACACACCGGGGAGCTGTTTTTT. Variable domain in full (rest from reference TRBV7-3 and TRBJ2-2): GAGVSQTPSNKVTEKGKYVELRCDPISGHTALYWYRQSLGQGPEFLIYFQGTGAADDSGLPNDRFFAVRPEGSVSTLKIQRTERGDSAVYLCASSLGDKHTGELFFGEGSRLTVL.

This clone is a singleton in its sample. The chain joins TRBV6-5 to TRBJ2-7; D uncertain. The germline CDR1 and CDR2 sequences are MNHEY and SVGAGI. There are 14 residues in the CDR3. Trimming stripped 2 bases from V and 0 bases from J, with 8 bases between. In DNA, the CDR3 is TGTGCCAGCAGTTACCCTGGCGGCTCCTACGAGCAGTACTTC. Its protein product is CASSYPGGSYEQYF.

The genes are TRBV29-1 and TRBJ2-7, with TRBD2 matching 9 bases. This CDR3 contains 15 residues. Losses at the gene ends were 5 bases for V and 0 bases for J; bases not matched to a gene: 8. The germline gives CDR1 SQVTM, CDR2 ANQGSEA. For the CDR3, the DNA is TGCAGCGTTCCAACAACTAGCGGGCACTCCTACGAGCAGTACTTC. Translation gives CSVPTTSGHSYEQYF.